This paragraph covers one TCR beta chain sequence. In the original analysis: Estimation of nucleated cell counts was performed using reference gene primer amplification. Sequencing used immunoSEQ multiplex PCR; TCRdb keeps in-frame clones, though not all of them. That table is the source of V, J and clone size, and D and trimming were worked out from the DNA. The sample contains roughly 140,000 clones, 60% to 85% of which appear only once. The CDR3 totals 17 residues. Germline CDR1 reads SGHNT; CDR2 reads YYREEE (reference sequence). J was trimmed by 4 bases and V by 4 bases; bases with no gene match: 9. The data belong to a study of blood T cell repertoires in COVID-19.

This clonotype originated in a woman in her sixties or seventies with acute or convalescent COVID-19. The gene calls are TRBV5-4 and TRBJ2-6; 9 bases align to TRBD1. Sequenced material: peripheral blood. This CDR3 reads CASSQQGALSGANVLTF. CDR3 nucleotides: TGTGCCAGCAGCCAACAGGGGGCGCTATCCGGGGCCAACGTCCTGACTTTC.